This T cell receptor beta chain was found in a study of cytomegalovirus exposure and HLA in healthy donors (dated by TCRdb to 2016 to 2017). For the wider study: An earlier analysis of fewer than 750 of the donors reported 276 Gb of sequence data and 117 million unique TCR beta sequences obtained from about 179 million T cells. A later analysis re-examined previously published TCR beta repertoires from about 670 donors and added high-resolution HLA genotyping to investigate patterns of TCR occurrence. HLA typing included class I and class II loci at four-digit resolution. The genetic ancestry cluster associated with self-reported Caucasian donors included 80% to 90% of the roughly 360 genotyped donors. The aim of the study was to test whether cataloging public T cell receptors could identify signatures of past pathogen exposure. The T cell repertoires of under 750 subjects were profiled by immunosequencing and related to cytomegalovirus serostatus. All discovery cohort repertoires had been generated on a single sequencing platform. In a later genetic analysis, genome-wide SNP genotypes for about 55% of the roughly 670 donors were used, and that subset was treated as a discovery cohort. The study combined high-throughput TCR immunosequencing, statistical association of individual TCRs with disease status, and machine learning to predict cytomegalovirus infection status. About five DR-DQ haplotypes were treated as single units for association and clustering because of strong linkage in the cohort. An earlier analysis of several hundred of the donors applied high-throughput TCR beta sequencing to assess whether each TCR beta V gene segment acted as functional or pseudogenic. The number of donors typed differed by locus, with roughly 620-630 for A, B, C, DRB1 and DQB1, more than 500 for DQA1, 606 for DPA1, and around 460 for DPB1. In the later analysis, no new phenotypic data were used to find candidate immune exposures; instead, reliance was placed on TCR beta sequences and their occurrence across donors. Donor age, sex, ethnicity and CMV serostatus were compiled alongside the repertoire data. Besides the first cohort of more than 650 subjects, a separate validation cohort made up of roughly 120 different subjects was used. On average, roughly 200,000 unique TCR beta nucleotide sequences were sequenced per donor among fewer than 500 genotyped donors of the cohort, with around 19% of those sequences being non-productive. An early release covering 550 to 700 HLA-typed donors comprised about 290 gigabases of sequencing data and 85 million to 100 million unique TCR sequences.

CDR1 is given as SGHAT and CDR2 as FQNNGV, both from the germline V gene. Germline trimming amounts to 0 bases on V and 8 bases on J, with 19 as the count of junction bases outside the gene matches. From cysteine to phenylalanine, the CDR3 is 19 amino acids long. The sequence is cut down to CDR3 DNA, 57 bases in frame from base 1. The cohort was made up of approximately 670 healthy bone marrow donors. Cohort members were all nominally healthy when sampled, although unrecorded immune exposures were likely present. The donor tested CMV seronegative and was one of the 352 seronegative cohort members. A peripheral blood sample was provided by each donor, and peripheral blood mononuclear cells were used for TCR beta sequencing. Genomic DNA extraction from the blood cell samples was performed with the Qiagen DNeasy Blood Extraction Kit. Details on this clone: There is no known antigen for this receptor. No much larger clone exists at a distance of one base, and base qualities are not known.

Libraries were prepared through the immunoSEQ multiplex PCR assay. For the multiplex PCR, a mixture combining 60 forward primers for TCR Vbeta segments and 13 reverse primers for TCR Jbeta segments was used. A multiplex PCR assay on genomic DNA amplified the CDR3 region of rearranged TCR beta genes. Amplified TCR beta libraries were sequenced as 87-base-pair reads on the Illumina HiSeq System. As for the authors' bioinformatics: In a later analysis, some 80 million unique TCR beta chains were counted across the 500 to 850 repertoires, and roughly 11 million of these chains were shared by at least two donors. Raw reads were error-corrected and collapsed into unique sequences with a nearest-neighbor algorithm that merged closely related sequences to remove PCR and sequencing errors. Alignment of CDR3 sequences to IMGT reference sequences was used to assign V, D and J gene segments. For a sequence to be retained, a match of at least six nucleotides to both a V gene segment and a J gene segment was required. Rearrangements were classified as productive when the CDR3 lacked stop codons and remained in frame with V and J, and all other rearrangements were classified as non-productive. Following IMGT convention, CDR3 was defined as the stretch from the second conserved V-encoded cysteine to the conserved J-encoded phenylalanine. Sequences without an unambiguous match to a single V gene segment were excluded from the earlier analysis of almost 600 of the donors. An earlier analysis of several hundred of the donors classified V segments as functional when productive rearrangements were above 56.7% and as segregating when the standard deviation between donors was above 5%. A statistical classification framework was built to diagnose cytomegalovirus status from the catalog of TCR beta chain sequences. V and J gene assignment, in a later analysis, came from comparing TCR nucleotide sequences with IMGT/GENE-DB human TR gene sequences. A later analysis assigned CDR3 sequences and most-parsimonious VDJ recombination scenarios with the TCRdist pipeline. In a later analysis, each TCR beta chain was defined by its CDR3 amino acid sequence together with its V-gene family, and reads without a unique V-gene family were excluded. In a later analysis, fewer than 650 highly shared, low-generation-probability nucleotide sequences were removed to address suspected cross-contamination and a sequencing artifact. In a later analysis, a clonal expansion index for each public chain was calculated from normalized within-repertoire ranks of inferred template counts. In a later analysis, generation probabilities were computed with a VDJ recombination model fitted to out-of-frame rearrangements, and the resulting probabilities were checked against IGoR. In a later analysis, TCR-TCR, TCR-HLA and TCR-CMV co-occurrence was scored with hypergeometric tests, and a repertoire-size bias correction was applied to TCR pairs. To estimate false discovery rates, a later analysis permuted the HLA or CMV assignments 20 times. In a later analysis, co-occurring TCRs were grouped using DBSCAN, and TCRdist sequence similarity was added for clustering within HLA-allele-positive subsets. Co-occurrence clustering excluded repertoires with fewer than 30,000 or more than 120,000 public chains, plus five with anomalous nucleotide sharing. The immuneACCESS repertoire file appears here via TCRdb, limited to in-frame rearrangements. These files lack a portion of the clones; in checked studies, under half of the deficit traces to unresolved V genes, and the cause of the others is not known. The D gene and trimming were derived from the DNA, and the V and J assignments and clone size from that table. The sample contains 200,000 or so clones, 84% of them found a single time. The top ten hold around 0.26% of the sample.

Results and caveats for the whole study, not just this receptor: According to a later analysis, most CMV-associated TCR beta chains appeared to be HLA-restricted, and the HLA associations seemed to be driven largely by CMV exposure. Compared with equally common non-associated chains, HLA-associated TCR beta chains in a later analysis were more clonally expanded and had lower generation probabilities. A total of about 150 TCR beta chains were listed by the study as associated with cytomegalovirus. The classifier was reported to diagnose cytomegalovirus status with high specificity and sensitivity in both the original cohort and the validation cohort. Strong co-occurrence of HLA alleles, especially DR and DQ, made assigning TCR associations to individual alleles difficult. While some public TCRs were present in many individuals, most TCR sequences turned up only very rarely across donors. In an earlier analysis of fewer than 700 of the donors, most TCR beta V segments appeared in productive rearrangements about 87% or about 30% of the time, broadly matching IMGT annotations. In a later analysis, TCR association rates were found to vary across HLA loci, with the most associated TCRs seen for DRB1 alleles and the fewest for HLA-C alleles. A later genetic analysis reported fewer N-insertions in productive TCRs among donors in an Asian-associated ancestry cluster than the approximately 670-donor mean. The earlier analysis of 587 of the donors excluded 15 to 20 rarely observed V segments, including chromosome 9 orphons, because counts were too low. At a false discovery rate of 0.05, a later analysis linked 16,000 or so TCR beta sequences to specific HLA alleles. It was suggested by the authors that the approach could potentially be generalized to other disease states and immunological phenotypes. In vitro tests confirmed that a few of the cytomegalovirus-associated TCR beta chains recognize cytomegalovirus antigens. A further reported finding was that TCR beta sequences accurately predicted the HLA-A and HLA-B alleles for most subjects in the first cohort. In a later analysis, several top co-occurrence clusters were reported to appear linked to parvovirus B19, influenza, CMV and Epstein-Barr virus. V-gene and J-gene trimming of TCR beta chains was associated with a missense DCLRE1C variant in a later genetic analysis, and the association was replicated in an independent cohort. A cluster of highly shared sequence variants was judged likely to be a technical artifact of the sequencing pipeline. Correlated functional status among segregating V segments might be attributable to linkage disequilibrium, but an unknown experimental factor could not be ruled out. Presence/absence analyses assumed roughly uniform sequencing depth across donors, an assumption that may not hold. Immune exposure information for the cohort was limited to CMV serostatus. In this cohort, only TCR beta chains were sequenced, and detectable features were limited by the absence of alpha or paired-chain data. Because the 87-base-pair reads could not distinguish some IMGT-functional V segments, including TRBV6-2 and TRBV6-3, those segments were excluded. Because some donors lacked HLA typing at each locus, the association tests relied only on the typed subset.

The clonotype originates from a boy aged 5-17 years in good health and CMV-seronegative. The material sequenced was PBMCs. Recombination linked TRBV11-2 to TRBJ1-2, with 9 bases aligning to TRBD1. The nucleotide sequence reads as follows: TGTGCCAGCAGCTTAGATTCACCCCCTCCGGGACAGGGCCTCGCCGGCTACACCTTC. Translated, this is CASSLDSPPPGQGLAGYTF. The CDR3, completed at both ends by the reference TRBV11-2 and TRBJ1-2 genes, gives the full variable domain EAGVAQSPRYKIIEKRQSVAFWCNPISGHATLYWYQQILGQGPKLLIQFQNNGVVDDSQLPKDRFSAERLKGVDSTLKIQPAKLEDSAVYLCASSLDSPPPGQGLAGYTFGSGTRLTVV.